Listed below are T cell receptor beta chains from one sample, sequenced in a study of T cells in Graves' hyperthyroidism and ophthalmopathy. TCRdb reanalysed the multiplex PCR reads using MiXCR and keeps one entry per CDR3 protein. Among around 200,000 distinct CDR3 sequences listed, about a sixth were seen once. Sequencing was done on a sample of blood. Source of these receptors: a man aged 35-49 years with Graves' hyperthyroidism. Each CDR3 is given with its conserved first and last residue. The order of the fields is J gene, D gene, V gene, clone size, CDR3 DNA, CDR3 protein. D genes are given only for firm matches. The size entry is marked missing in some rows and otherwise reads once, few, many or a size class.

TRBJ2-1 | TRBD2 | TRBV7-3 | many | TGTGCCAGCAGCTTAACGGGGGGGTCGCAGTTCTTC | CASSLTGGSQFF
TRBJ2-1 | NA | TRBV20-1 | many | TGCAGTGCTCGCGAGCGGGTCCGGTATGAGCAGTTCTTC | CSARERVRYEQFF
TRBJ2-3 | TRBD2 | TRBV29-1 | many | TGCAGCGTCACTAGCGGGGGCGTAGATACGCAGTATTTT | CSVTSGGVDTQYF
TRBJ2-3 | TRBD2 | TRBV28 | many | TGTGCCAGCAGTTCGCCAGAGCGGGGGGGCCTAGATACGCAGTATTTT | CASSSPERGGLDTQYF
TRBJ2-1 | TRBD2 | TRBV28 | many | TGTGCCAGCAGTCTACCCGGGGGGGGGCACAATGAGCAGTTCTTC | CASSLPGGGHNEQFF
TRBJ2-7 | TRBD2 | TRBV7-2 | many | TGTGCCAGCAGCCCGCGGGGGTACTCCTACGAGCAGTACTTC | CASSPRGYSYEQYF
TRBJ2-1 | TRBD2 | TRBV2 | many | TGTGCCAGCACTACAATAGCGGGGGTTTACAATGAGCAGTTCTTC | CASTTIAGVYNEQFF
TRBJ2-4 | TRBD1 | TRBV19 | many | TGTGCCAGTAGATCAGGACAGGGTGGTGGAAACATTCAGTACTTC | CASRSGQGGGNIQYF
TRBJ1-2 | NA | TRBV6-1 | few | TGTGCCAGCACCACTACCCACGACTCCGACTATGGCTACACCTTC | CASTTTHDSDYGYTF
TRBJ2-7 | TRBD2 | TRBV6-9 | NA | TGTGCCAGCAGTTACGATGCGAGCGGGGGGTTAGAGCAGTACTTC | CASSYDASGGLEQYF
TRBJ1-1 | NA | TRBV6-1 | NA | TGTGCCAGCACCCCGGGACGGAACACTGAAGCTTTCTTT | CASTPGRNTEAFF
TRBJ1-4 | NA | TRBV20-1 | NA | TGCAGTGCTACAAATTTCAGGGGATCGACTAATGAAAAACTGTTTTTT | CSATNFRGSTNEKLFF
TRBJ1-1 | NA | TRBV28 | many | TGTGCCAGCAGTCCGCCAGGGAACACTGAAGCTTTCTTT | CASSPPGNTEAFF
TRBJ2-2 | TRBD1 | TRBV18 | few | TGTGCCAGCTCACCGAGACAGGGGTCGGGCACCGGGGAGCTGTTTTTT | CASSPRQGSGTGELFF
TRBJ1-2 | NA | TRBV20-1 | many | TGCAGTGCTATAAGGCAGGGCCTAGGACCAGGGGGCTACACCTTC | CSAIRQGLGPGGYTF
TRBJ2-3 | NA | TRBV2 | NA | TGTGCCGGAAAGGGGGGCCTTAGCACAGATACGCAGTATTTT | CAGKGGLSTDTQYF